This TCR beta chain was profiled in a study of beta chain features in type 1 diabetes. The CDR3 runs to 14 residues. V gave up 1 base and J gave up 13 bases, with 14 bases separating them. The germline V gene encodes CDR1 SGHTA and CDR2 FQGNSA. As every portion of the isolated RNA was reverse transcribed, the sequencing read expressed TCRB transcripts. Method: immunoSEQ multiplex PCR; TCRdb's copy keeps in-frame clones and lacks some. Of about 240,000 clones in the sample, around 26% were seen once. This clone was found a few times. The chain links TRBV7-2 to TRBJ2-6; D uncertain. Material: central memory CD4+ T cells from blood. This TCR came from a man aged 25 to 45 in good health. CDR3 nucleotide sequence: TGTGCCAGCAGCTTAGGCTCGGCCGCCCGGGTCCTGACTTTC. Amino acids: CASSLGSAARVLTF.